A selection of T cell receptor beta chains follows, all from one sample in a study of T cell repertoires in cytomegalovirus infection. TCRdb recomputed calls from the reads with MiXCR, one row per CDR3 protein. Of 150,000 or so distinct CDR3 sequences listed, about a fifth were seen once; the top ten hold 20% to 30%. For these TCRs, the target antigens are not known. The sample in question was CD8+ T cells from cultured PBMCs, obtained from culture after CMV antigen stimulation. The receptors come from a human donor in good health (CMV status not recorded). Some clones in this sample may be carry-over from other donors' samples. Each CDR3 is given with its conserved first and last residue. The D gene is left open where the match is weak. Clone sizes are given selectively: once, few, many, or a class where the clone is expanded.

abundance,v_gene,j_gene,len,d_gene,CDR3nt,CDR3aa
few,TRBV7-2,TRBJ1-6,16,TRBD1,TGTGCCAGCAGCTTAGGAAAAGGGACAGTCACTTCACCCCTCCACTTT,CASSLGKGTVTSPLHF
.,TRBV7-2,TRBJ2-7,14,.,TGTGCCAGCAGCCTCGATCAAGAATACGGCGAGCAGTACTTC,CASSLDQEYGEQYF
few,TRBV6-2/TRBV6-3,TRBJ2-1,17,.,TGTGCCAGCAGTTACCTCATAACAGGGTCTACGGACAATGAGCAGTTCTTC,CASSYLITGSTDNEQFF
.,TRBV19,TRBJ2-1,15,.,TGTGCCACCCAGAGGGGACCGGTCTCCTACAATGAGCAGTTCTTC,CATQRGPVSYNEQFF
.,TRBV7-2,TRBJ1-2,15,.,TGTGCCAGCCGAAACAGGGATCTTTCTAACTATGGCTACACCTTC,CASRNRDLSNYGYTF
few,TRBV7-2,TRBJ2-5,17,TRBD2,TGTGCCAGCAGCCCCCCTCCGGGGACTAGCGGCCAAGAGACCCAGTACTTC,CASSPPPGTSGQETQYF
few,TRBV7-9,TRBJ1-6,15,.,TGTGCCAGCAGCTGGGTGTCGGGGGGAGATTCACCCCTCCACTTT,CASSWVSGGDSPLHF
.,TRBV7-8,TRBJ1-1,15,.,TGTGCCAGCAGCTTAGTCAGGGTTCTCAACACTGAAGCTTTCTTT,CASSLVRVLNTEAFF
.,TRBV12-3/TRBV12-4,TRBJ1-1,15,.,TGTGCCAGCAGTTTCAGGGTCCAGGTGAACACTGAAGCTTTCTTT,CASSFRVQVNTEAFF
.,TRBV11-1,TRBJ1-1,14,.,TGTGCCAGCAGCTTCTTATTCGACAATCGGGAAGCTTTCTTT,CASSFLFDNREAFF
.,TRBV6-6,TRBJ2-3,14,TRBD2,TGTGCCAGCAGTTCCGGACTAGGTGCAAATACGCAGTATTTT,CASSSGLGANTQYF
.,TRBV7-9,TRBJ2-1,14,TRBD2,TGTGCCAGCAGGGGGGGGACGAGTAACAATGAGCAGTTCTTC,CASRGGTSNNEQFF
few,TRBV7-2,TRBJ2-5,20,TRBD2,TGTGCCAGCAGCTCTCCAAGATTCCTGCCTAGCGGGGGCCTCCAAGAGACCCAGTACTTC,CASSSPRFLPSGGLQETQYF
.,TRBV7-2,TRBJ2-5,17,TRBD1,TGTGCCAGCAGCTTAAACTCCATGAGGGGACAGGGGGAGACCCAGTACTTC,CASSLNSMRGQGETQYF
once,TRBV7-2,TRBJ2-5,19,.,TGTGCCAGCAGCTTCGAGGGGGGGCTCCTAGCTTTTGCCGGGAAGACCCAGTACTTC,CASSFEGGLLAFAGKTQYF
few,TRBV6-6,TRBJ2-3,16,.,TGTGCCAGCAGCGCCACCCCGCTCCAGCACACAGATACGCAGTATTTT,CASSATPLQHTDTQYF
.,TRBV9,TRBJ1-1,14,.,TGTGCCAGCAGCGTAAGGGGAGGGGACACTGAAGCTTTCTTT,CASSVRGGDTEAFF
few,TRBV7-9,TRBJ2-7,14,.,TGTGCCAGCAGCCTTAATTACAGGGACCGCGAGCAGTACTTC,CASSLNYRDREQYF
.,TRBV6-6,TRBJ2-1,15,.,TGTGCCAGCAGCCCACCGCCTACAGGTCTCAATGAGCAGTTCTTC,CASSPPPTGLNEQFF
.,TRBV7-9,TRBJ2-7,16,.,TGTGCCAGCAGCCCCACAGGGCAGGCCAGCTCCTACGAGCAGTACTTC,CASSPTGQASSYEQYF
.,TRBV6-2/TRBV6-3,TRBJ1-1,13,.,TGTGCCAGCACCCTCGGAGGGAGCACTGAAGCTTTCTTT,CASTLGGSTEAFF
.,TRBV6-5,TRBJ1-1,13,.,TGTGCCAGCAGTTACAACACAAACACTGAAGCTTTCTTT,CASSYNTNTEAFF
.,TRBV4-3,TRBJ2-7,16,.,TGCGCCAGCAGCTCCCGGACTTTCCTCGGGGTCGACGAGCAGTACTTC,CASSSRTFLGVDEQYF
few,TRBV4-2,TRBJ2-2,19,.,TGTGCCAGCAGCCAAGATGGACACGCTGACTACCTGAACACCGGGGAGCTGTTTTTT,CASSQDGHADYLNTGELFF
.,TRBV7-8,TRBJ1-1,15,TRBD1,TGTGCCAGCAGCCCGACAGGGTTTATGAACACTGAAGCTTTCTTT,CASSPTGFMNTEAFF
few,TRBV7-2,TRBJ1-2,14,.,TGTGCCAGCAGCTTGGACAAGCGGAACTATGGCTACACCTTC,CASSLDKRNYGYTF
few,TRBV4-1,TRBJ1-4,14,.,TGCGCCAGCAGGACCGACGAGGTTTATGAAAAACTGTTTTTT,CASRTDEVYEKLFF